The 5 T cell receptor beta chains below all came from one sample that was sequenced in a study of blood T cell repertoires in COVID-19 (dated by TCRdb to about 2020). Libraries were made using the immunoSEQ multiplex PCR assay. Drawn from immuneACCESS, this table holds only the in-frame rearrangements with V and J called that TCRdb kept. Clones are partly lost; checked studies trace under half to an unresolved V gene and leave the rest unexplained. The sample yields fewer than 350,000 clones; approximately 92% were counted once. Of the sample, more than 6% falls within the top ten clones. The sequenced material came from peripheral blood. These TCRs come from a woman in her twenties or thirties with COVID-19, enrolled during active disease.

V and J are TRBV7-9 and TRBJ2-3, with 9 bases that match TRBD1. Germline CDR1 is SEHNR and CDR2 is FQNEAQ (reference sequence). This CDR3 contains 14 residues. V dropped 4 bases and J dropped 6; count of bases not matched to a gene: 5. The CDR3 protein is CASSWDRADDTQYF. The CDR3 DNA reads TGTGCCAGCAGCTGGGACAGGGCGGATGATACGCAGTATTTT.

This chain joins TRBV6-5 and TRBJ1-1; 7 nucleotides match TRBD1. V lost 6 bases to trimming and J lost 2 bases; unmatched junction nucleotides: 6. Germline CDR1 reads MNHEY; CDR2 reads SVGAGI. The CDR3 is 14 residues long. The CDR3 here is CASRPDRENTEAFF. The CDR3 DNA reads TGTGCCAGCAGGCCTGACAGGGAAAACACTGAAGCTTTCTTT.

J is TRBJ2-1 and V is TRBV6-6; possibly TRBD1 for D (5 bases). V lost 1 base and J 5 bases, leaving 9 bases between the germline ends. Germline-derived CDR1 and CDR2 are MNHNY and SVGAGI (reference sequence). The CDR3 totals 14 residues. CDR3 in amino acids: CASSYYGHNNEQFF. In nucleotides, the CDR3 is TGTGCCAGCAGTTACTACGGACACAACAATGAGCAGTTCTTC.

This chain joins TRBV7-9 and TRBJ1-2; no clear D gene. Trimming removed 2 bases from V and 7 bases from J, with 17 bases in between. CDR1 and CDR2 (germline): SEHNR, FQNEAQ (reference sequence). The CDR3 has 15 amino acids. CDR3 nucleotides: TGTGCCAGCAGCTTAATGGGAGAAGGGCACGGTGGCTACACCTTC. Protein sequence: CASSLMGEGHGGYTF.

About this clone itself: The DNA is omitted, as the CDR3 cannot be located on it reliably, and the CDR3 follows TCRdb's listing. The gene calls are TRBV19 and TRBJ1-5. Germline CDR1 reads LNHDA; CDR2 reads SQIVND (reference sequence). The CDR3 sequence runs 11 residues, both termini included. The CDR3 loop reads CASTSGRDGHF.